Here is one T cell receptor (beta chain) with its context. This clonotype turned up a few times. Which antigen it targets is not known. The record has no base qualities; no much larger clone is one base away. The data were taken from a study of early T cells in non-severe SARS-CoV-2 infection (dated by TCRdb to 2020 to 2022). About the full investigation: Because TCR sequencing was done on bulk RNA from unsorted whole blood, the alpha and beta chains could not be paired.

What the research found in general, with its limitations: VDJdb matching was skewed toward anti-spike CD8 responses, so virus-specific expansions were likely underestimated and private and CD4 specificities were missed.

Library preparation was by 5' RACE. TCRdb shows the sequencer as NextSeq 500. Unique molecular identifiers were attached to individual cDNA molecules in the TCR library protocol so that sequencing error and PCR bias could be corrected. Both TCR alpha and beta chains were sequenced, and tight co-correlation was observed between alpha and beta sequence abundances in each sample. The paper's data handling went like this. Decombinator V4 was used to annotate the V gene, J gene and CDR3 of the TCR sequences. TCRs were defined as expanded if a significant change between any two time points was detected under a Poisson model with p below 0.0001. TCR abundances were normalised to the total number of TCRs sequenced per sample and expressed as counts per million. MAIT TCRs were defined by TRAV1-2 paired with TRAJ12, TRAJ20 or TRAJ33, and iNKT TCRs by TRAV10 paired with TRAJ18. A search of VDJdb, accessed on 1 November 2021, was run for TCRs annotated to CMV, EBV and SARS-CoV-2, with TCRs annotated for multiple antigens excluded. TCRdb cleaned the public reads at Q25 with fastp, built clones with MiXCR and kept in-frame beta chains. Rows are unified per CDR3 protein, each entry keeping the most common DNA and genes. TCRdb's processing, not the authors', yielded these V and J calls. Here the sample has 65,000 to 75,000 distinct CDR3 sequences; more than 3.5% occur a single time. The top ten clones comprise approximately 3.7% of the sample.

Set within a cohort of healthcare workers in London, UK, this nested case-control study involved weekly PCR testing of nasopharyngeal swabs along with blood sampling. Healthcare workers were recruited during the week of the UK lockdown, between 23 and 31 March 2020, and followed weekly for up to roughly 15 weeks. Looking up the germline V gene yields CDR1 SGHDN and CDR2 FVKESK. After removal of 4 bases from V and 4 bases from J, the junction retains 2 bases not matched to a gene. The CDR3 numbers 13 residues from cysteine through phenylalanine. Just the 39-base CDR3 DNA is kept, in frame starting at base 1.

The V gene is TRBV14 and the J gene is TRBJ1-2; 8 junctional bases match TRBD1. The receptor was derived from an adult who was a healthcare worker with PCR-confirmed SARS-CoV-2 infection or an uninfected control (not recorded which). The donor label of this sample is uncertain. Sequencing used whole blood, obtained at baseline. The CDR3 loop reads CASSRGQAYGYTF. DNA sequence: TGTGCCAGCAGCCGGGGACAGGCCTATGGCTACACCTTC.